This T cell receptor (beta chain) was sequenced for a study of cytomegalovirus exposure and HLA in healthy donors. While unrecorded immune exposures were likely, the donors were nominally healthy when sampled. The CDR3 runs 10 residues. The germline V gene has CDR1 SQVTM and CDR2 ANQGSEA. V was shortened by 7 bases and J by 2 bases, with 4 bases between the two germline ends. The primer mix had 60 Vbeta and 13 Jbeta primers. TCRdb keeps only in-frame clones here, not all; method: immunoSEQ multiplex PCR. The table lists hundreds of thousands of clones, 76% of them singletons. The clonotype comes from a man younger than 35 in good health and CMV-seronegative. Input material: PBMCs. This chain connects TRBV29-1 to TRBJ2-3; the D is unclear. CDR3 protein: CSGHTDTQYF. The CDR3 DNA reads as TGCAGCGGTCACACAGATACGCAGTATTTT.